Following are 3 T cell receptor beta chains from one sample sequenced in a study of T and B cells in COVID-19 patients. Each TRB amplification used about 250-550 ng of genomic DNA from blood. Multiplex PCR with BIOMED2 TRB-A/B primer pools amplified TRB rearrangements. A single record per CDR3 protein comes from TCRdb applying MiXCR to the multiplex PCR reads. The table has some 11,000 distinct CDR3 sequences, more than 30% seen once. Sequenced input: blood. These receptors came from a human donor with active COVID-19.

This clonotype has just one count. The chain is built from TRBV13 and TRBJ1-6; unclear D gene. This CDR3 comprises 12 residues. Trimming stripped 5 bases from V and 4 bases from J, with 3 bases between. Germline CDR1 PRHDT, CDR2 FYEKMQ (reference sequence). The CDR3 here is CASSAYNSPLHF. The CDR3 nucleotides are TGTGCCAGCAGCGCTTATAATTCACCCCTCCACTTT.

This clonotype is medium-sized. This chain joins TRBV30 and TRBJ1-4; possibly TRBD1 for D (6 bases). V shed 0 bases and J shed 10 bases, with 18 bases lying between them. CDR3 length: 15 amino acids. The germline V gene encodes CDR1 GTSNPN and CDR2 SVGIG (reference sequence). The chain's CDR3 is CAWSVMVGGRGKLFF. The DNA of the CDR3 is TGTGCCTGGAGTGTAATGGTCGGGGGCAGAGGAAAACTGTTTTTT.

By frequency in the sample, this clonotype is medium-sized. The gene calls are TRBV30 and TRBJ2-3; D perhaps matches TRBD1 (6 bases). This CDR3 region has 15 residues. CDR1 is GTSNPN and CDR2 is SVGIG in the germline V gene (reference sequence). The ends were cut back, 2 bases at V and 0 bases at J, with 12 bases in the middle. CDR3 amino acids: CAWSPWGQSTDTQYF. The CDR3 DNA reads as TGTGCCTGGAGTCCCTGGGGGCAGAGCACAGATACGCAGTATTTT.